This T cell receptor beta chain is from a study of beta chain features in type 1 diabetes. Study-wide results and limits: TCRB CDR3 length was moderately but significantly reduced in all four CD4+ subsets of Type 1 diabetes patients.

The table lists this clone with a few counts. The antigen is not known. Germline V gives CDR1 LNHDA, CDR2 SQIVND (reference sequence). With 0 bases removed from V and 1 base from J, the gap between germline ends came to 16 bases. CDR3 size: 18 residues. Sequencing targeted expressed TCRB transcripts, as all isolated RNA had been reverse transcribed. Some clones are missing from TCRdb's copy, which holds only in-frame ones; the method was immunoSEQ multiplex PCR. The repertoire includes about 27,000 clones, less than 60% of them detected once, and approximately 1.5% sits in the top ten. This clonotype was obtained from a woman between 18 and 30 years old with type 1 diabetes. The sample was Tregs from blood. The genes are TRBV19 and TRBJ1-5; D gene uncertain. The CDR3 spells CASSIEARGELSNQPQHF. The CDR3 DNA sequence: TGTGCCAGTAGTATAGAGGCCCGGGGTGAGCTAAGCAATCAGCCCCAGCATTTT.